This T cell receptor beta chain was observed in a study of immune heterogeneity within non-small cell lung tumors. About the research overall: A handful of squamous cell carcinomas, around 10 non-squamous carcinomas and 1 not otherwise specified made up the tumors. Study-level findings and limits: The study found high-frequency T-cell receptor beta clonotypes largely distinct between individual patients.

In a multiplex PCR, 32 V and 13 J primers amplified TCR beta CDR3. TCRdb ran MiXCR on the multiplex PCR reads and lists one entry per CDR3 protein. Of some 30,000 distinct CDR3 sequences in the sample, 28% are singletons; the top ten hold almost 4%. Trimming took 1 base from V and 0 from J; bases not matched to a gene: 11. Germline V gene lookup returns CDR1 LGHNA and CDR2 YNFKEQ. CDR3 length equals 20 residues. This clonotype was observed a handful of times. Antigen: not known. The authors used about 540 ng of bulk tumor genomic DNA per sample as template. Widely spaced biopsies, several per primary tumor, were obtained at surgery. Each patient presented with untreated, newly diagnosed non-small cell lung cancer and received curative surgery.

This TCR was recovered from a man aged 40-49 years with non-small cell lung cancer. The chain carries TRBV4-2 and TRBJ2-1; the match to TRBD1 covers 11 bases. Material for sequencing was lung tumor tissue. DNA of the CDR3: TGTGCCAGCAGCCAAGCCCCGGGACAGGGGGTTCCCAGCTCCTACAATGAGCAGTTCTTC. Translation gives CASSQAPGQGVPSSYNEQFF.